These 18 T cell receptor beta chains came from one sample sequenced in a study of CD8 T cells in Susac syndrome. Random hexamers served to reverse transcribe roughly 0.5 to 1 ug RNA. TCRdb passed the immunoSEQ multiplex PCR reads through MiXCR, listing each CDR3 protein once. The data show 110,000 to 150,000 distinct CDR3 sequences, about 94% seen once. The source material was CD4+ T cells from PBMCs. The receptors stem from a human donor with Susac syndrome.

The chain links TRBV27 to TRBJ2-7; D remains ambiguous. CDR3 length: 15 amino acids. The V end was cut by 5 bases, the J end by 2 bases, with 16 bases between. The germline CDR1 and CDR2 sequences are MNHEY and SMNVEV (reference sequence). In DNA form, the CDR3 reads TGTGCCAGCAGTCCCAATGGACGGCCACCCTACGAGCAGTACTTC. Its protein product is CASSPNGRPPYEQYF.

This chain joins TRBV4-1 and TRBJ2-7; no firm D call. The CDR3 is 11 amino acids. V was cut by 4 bases and J by 5 bases, with 6 bases left in between. Germline V gives CDR1 MGHRA, CDR2 YSYEKL. In DNA, the CDR3 is TGCGCCAGCAGCCGCAGGAACGAGCAGTACTTC. Its translation is CASSRRNEQYF.

The chain joins TRBV14 to TRBJ2-4, with a possible D match to TRBD2 (5 bases). The germline V gene has CDR1 SGHDN and CDR2 FVKESK. CDR3 length equals 15 residues. The V and J ends lost 4 bases and 4 bases respectively, with 14 bases between them. CDR3 sequence reads: CASSLSGGGKNIQYF. As DNA, the CDR3 is TGTGCCAGCAGCCTATCCGGAGGCGGTAAAAACATTCAGTACTTC.

The rearrangement joins TRBV20-1 to TRBJ1-2, with a tentative D call TRBD1 (6 bases). The germline V gene encodes CDR1 DFQATT and CDR2 SNEGSKA (reference sequence). This CDR3 has 13 residues. V was cut by 1 base and J by 8 bases, with 14 bases left in between. For the CDR3, the DNA is TGCAGTGCTAGAGGCAGAGGGGGTTTCGGCTACACCTTC. It translates to CSARGRGGFGYTF.

The J gene is TRBJ1-2, the V gene TRBV5-4, with D unclear. The CDR3 extends over 14 amino acids. CDR1 is SGHNT, CDR2 YYREEE, per germline (reference sequence). The V end lost 0 bases, the J end lost 1 base, and 7 bases lay between the germline ends. As DNA, the CDR3 is TGTGCCAGCAGCTTGGCCGGCAGTAACTATGGCTACACCTTC. It encodes CASSLAGSNYGYTF.

This chain connects TRBV3-1 to TRBJ2-7; 11 nucleotides agree with TRBD1. V shed 3 bases, J shed 4 bases, and the junction held 8 bases outside the gene matches. Germline V gives CDR1 LGHDT, CDR2 YNNKEL (reference sequence). The CDR3 sequence is 16 residues long. DNA for the CDR3: TGTGCCAGCAGCCATGCGGGACAGGGGGGCAGATACGAGCAGTACTTC. The encoded protein is CASSHAGQGGRYEQYF.

The chain recombines TRBV29-1 with TRBJ1-3; D is uncertain. The CDR3 covers 12 residues. Germline CDR1 and CDR2: SQVTM and ANQGSEA. V was trimmed by 8 bases and J by 4 bases, leaving 12 bases between them. In DNA form, the CDR3 reads TGCAGCTGTTCAGTTTTGGGAAACACCATATATTTT. Translation gives CSCSVLGNTIYF.

This chain joins TRBV12-3 or TRBV12-4 and TRBJ2-5; D gene uncertain. The CDR3 spans 14 residues. V lost 3 bases to trimming and J lost 0 bases, with 8 bases between them. The chain's CDR3 is CASSFGRNQETQYF. The CDR3 DNA reads TGTGCCAGCAGTTTCGGACGCAACCAAGAGACCCAGTACTTC.

The chain couples TRBV14 to TRBJ2-7, with TRBD1 as a possible D gene (5 bases). V was shortened by 3 bases and J by 0 bases, with 15 bases between the two germline ends. Looked up from germline, CDR1 is SGHDN and CDR2 is FVKESK. The CDR3 is 16 residues long. The CDR3 loop reads CASSHEAGRFSYEQYF. The CDR3 DNA sequence: TGTGCCAGCAGCCATGAGGCAGGGCGATTCTCCTACGAGCAGTACTTC. The variable domain in full, completed from reference TRBV14 and TRBJ2-7, reads EAGVTQFPSHSVIEKGQTVTLRCDPISGHDNLYWYRRVMGKEIKFLLHFVKESKQDESGMPNNRFLAERTGGTYSTLKVQPAELEDSGVYFCASSHEAGRFSYEQYFGPGTRLTVT.

The chain is built from TRBV28 and TRBJ2-7; D is undetermined. Trimming removed 2 bases from V and 7 bases from J, with 12 bases in between. In germline, CDR1 is MDHEN, CDR2 SYDVKM. The CDR3 runs 13 residues. CDR3 sequence: CASSLPPVGEQYF. CDR3 in DNA: TGTGCCAGCAGTTTACCTCCCGTAGGGGAGCAGTACTTC.

The chain employs TRBV3-1 and TRBJ1-5, with TRBD1 matching over 7 bases. Trimming removed 2 bases from V and 1 base from J; junction bases left unmatched: 2. CDR3 length: 15 residues. Germline assignment: CDR1 LGHDT and CDR2 YNNKEL (reference sequence). This CDR3 reads CASSQKGASNQPQHF. For the CDR3, the DNA is TGTGCCAGCAGCCAAAAGGGGGCAAGCAATCAGCCCCAGCATTTT.

The chain carries TRBV20-1 and TRBJ2-3; TRBD2 matches 8 bases. Germline lookup yields CDR1 DFQATT and CDR2 SNEGSKA (reference sequence). The CDR3 is made up of 14 amino acids. V shed 6 bases, J shed 5 bases, and the junction held 10 bases outside the gene matches. CDR3 DNA sequence: TGCAGTGCGGATGGGCGGGGGGCGGTAGATACGCAGTATTTT. Protein sequence: CSADGRGAVDTQYF.

CDR3 loop: CSEAGGIAGEQFF. The DNA for the CDR3 is TGCAGTGAAGCGGGGGGGATAGCCGGTGAGCAGTTCTTC. V gene TRBV20-1 combines with J gene TRBJ2-1; 10 bases are shared with TRBD2. The CDR3 loop spans 13 amino acids. J was trimmed by 9 bases and V by 7 bases; bases with no gene match: 9. Germline V lookup: CDR1 DFQATT, CDR2 SNEGSKA (reference sequence).

This clonotype was seen just once. V is TRBV3-1 and J is TRBJ2-3; D possibly corresponds to TRBD1 (5 bases). The V end was cut by 3 bases, the J end by 1 base, with 26 bases between. The germline V gene encodes CDR1 LGHDT and CDR2 YNNKEL (reference sequence). The CDR3 runs 20 residues. This CDR3 reads CASSQPRSRASEWGTDTQYF. Here the CDR3 DNA reads TGTGCCAGCAGCCAGCCCCGATCCAGGGCATCGGAGTGGGGCACAGATACGCAGTATTTT.

The chain links TRBV7-8 to TRBJ1-1, with 7 bases matching TRBD1. CDR3 length: 15 residues. Per germline, CDR1 SGHVS and CDR2 FQNEAQ. V lost 5 bases, J lost 1 base, and 7 bases stayed unmatched. CDR3: CASSGRTGSNTEAFF. CDR3 coding DNA: TGTGCCAGCAGCGGGAGGACAGGATCGAACACTGAAGCTTTCTTT.

The chain couples TRBV28 to TRBJ2-7; 8 nucleotides agree with TRBD1. Germline values: CDR1 MDHEN, CDR2 SYDVKM. This CDR3 contains 15 residues. Trimming cost V 7 bases and J 2 bases; bases outside gene matches: 10. DNA of the CDR3: TGTGCCAGCACCCTCGGGGGACAGGTCCCCTACGAGCAGTACTTC. This codes for CASTLGGQVPYEQYF. Variable domain in full (rest from reference TRBV28 and TRBJ2-7): DVKVTQSSRYLVKRTGEKVFLECVQDMDHENMFWYRQDPGLGLRLIYFSYDVKMKEKGDIPEGYSVSREKKERFSLILESASTNQTSMYLCASTLGGQVPYEQYFGPGTRLTVT.

The rearrangement joins TRBV20-1 to TRBJ1-6; 7 bases line up with TRBD1. The V gene end was trimmed by 0 bases and the J gene end by 2 bases; junction bases not matched to a gene: 4. This CDR3 is built from 16 residues. The germline V gene encodes CDR1 DFQATT and CDR2 SNEGSKA (reference sequence). The CDR3: CSARDGGQAYNSPLHF. DNA of the CDR3: TGCAGTGCTAGAGACGGCGGACAGGCCTATAATTCACCCCTCCACTTT.

A single count supports this clonotype. The CDR3 DNA is TGTGCCAGCAGCCCGTCCAGGGAGGTTGGCTACACCTTC. Residues: CASSPSREVGYTF. The chain joins TRBV6-1 to TRBJ1-2; possible D gene TRBD1, 5 bases. CDR1 is MNHNS and CDR2 is SASEGT in the germline V gene. This CDR3 comprises 13 residues. V dropped 6 bases and J dropped 7 bases, with 15 bases sitting between them.